One and the same sample provided the 23 T cell receptor beta chains below, sequenced in a study of blood T cell repertoires in COVID-19 (TCRdb year 2020). The library was prepared using the immunoSEQ multiplex PCR assay. Drawn from immuneACCESS, this table holds only the in-frame rearrangements with V and J called that TCRdb kept. Clones are partly lost; checked studies trace under half to an unresolved V gene and leave the rest unexplained. Within this sample are about 480,000 clones, with less than 90% of them counted one time only. Roughly 8% of the sample rests with the top ten. Sequenced input: PBMCs or T cells enriched from blood (not recorded which). The receptor set was obtained from a woman aged 60-75 years who had recovered from COVID-19.

The V gene is TRBV19, the J gene TRBJ2-5; possibly TRBD1 for D (6 bases). This CDR3 has 13 residues. The ends were cut back, 5 bases at V and 5 bases at J, with 12 bases in the middle. Looked up from germline, CDR1 is LNHDA and CDR2 is SQIVND (reference sequence). The CDR3 DNA reads TGTGCCAGTAGTCCCTACAGGGCTGAGACCCAGTACTTC. Amino acid sequence: CASSPYRAETQYF.

This clone was counted once. This sequence joins TRBV6-2 or TRBV6-3 and TRBJ1-2, with TRBD1 as a possible D gene (5 bases). The ends were cut back, 1 base at V and 0 bases at J, with 9 bases in the middle. The CDR3 runs 15 residues. Per the germline V gene, CDR1 is MNHEY and CDR2 is SVGEGT. As DNA, the CDR3 is TGTGCCAGCAGTTACTACAGGTTCCCTAACTATGGCTACACCTTC. Translated: CASSYYRFPNYGYTF.

Remarks on this clone: With a much larger clone just one base away, this may be a read error. The chain recombines TRBV7-2 with TRBJ1-1; D uncertain. Germline CDR1 reads SGHTA; CDR2 reads FQGNSA. The ends were cut back, 2 bases at V and 0 bases at J, with 4 bases in the middle. The CDR3 runs to 13 residues. The CDR3 DNA follows: TGTGCCAGCAGCTTAACAGTGAACACTGAAGCTTTCTTT. Translation gives CASSLTVNTEAFF.

CDR3 in amino acids: CASSFETGGGSGYTF. CDR3 coding DNA: TGCGCCAGCAGCTTCGAGACAGGGGGAGGGAGTGGCTACACCTTC. The chain uses TRBV5-1 and TRBJ1-2, with 9 nucleotides matching TRBD1. The CDR3 extends over 15 amino acids. The ends lost 2 bases at V and 7 bases at J; junction bases unmatched: 9. Germline lookup yields CDR1 SGHRS and CDR2 YFSETQ.

The chain employs TRBV5-6 and TRBJ2-7, with D possibly TRBD2 on 5 matching bases. The ends were cut back, 0 bases at V and 2 bases at J, with 12 bases in the middle. The CDR3 covers 15 residues. Germline lookup yields CDR1 SGHDT and CDR2 YYEEEE. The CDR3 DNA follows: TGTGCCAGCAGCTTGGGGACTGCTCCCCCCTACGAGCAGTACGTC. Its translation: CASSLGTAPPYEQYV.

This clone has a handful of counts. This chain joins TRBV13 and TRBJ1-1; D gene uncertain. CDR3 length: 15 amino acids. V lost 0 bases, J lost 4 bases, and 12 bases lay in between. CDR1 is PRHDT and CDR2 is FYEKMQ in the germline V gene (reference sequence). CDR3 sequence (DNA): TGTGCCAGCAGCTTAGGCATTCAATCCGGCACTGAAGCTTTCTTT. Protein product: CASSLGIQSGTEAFF.

The chain carries TRBV5-1 and TRBJ1-2, with 11 bases lining up with TRBD1. J was trimmed by 5 bases and V by 4 bases; bases with no gene match: 7. Germline-derived CDR1 and CDR2 are SGHRS and YFSETQ. This CDR3 is 15 amino acids long. CDR3 bases: TGCGCCAGCAGCGCGCGGACAGGGGGCGAGTATGGCTACACCTTC. Translating gives CASSARTGGEYGYTF.

As concerns this clone: Other DNA variants within this sample encode the same CDR3. The genes are TRBV24-1 and TRBJ2-5; the D gene is possibly TRBD2 (7 bases). CDR3 size: 14 residues. Germline V CDR1 and CDR2: KGHDR, SFDVKD. The V and J ends lost 3 bases and 4 bases respectively, with 11 bases between them. The CDR3 loop is CATSDPGGAETQYF. As DNA, the CDR3 is TGTGCCACCAGTGATCCGGGGGGCGCAGAGACCCAGTACTTC.

The V call is TRBV2, the J call TRBJ1-2; TRBD1 aligns across 8 bases. Germline values: CDR1 SNHLY, CDR2 FYNNEI. The CDR3 totals 14 residues. V was pared by 6 bases and J by 8 bases, with 11 bases of the junction left unmatched. This chain's CDR3 is CASSAGQEYGGYTF. CDR3 coding DNA: TGTGCCAGCAGCGCGGGACAGGAGTATGGGGGCTACACCTTC.

This chain uses TRBV6-5 with TRBJ1-2, with 10 bases fitting TRBD1. Trimming removed 6 bases from V and 4 bases from J; junction bases left unmatched: 2. Germline CDR1 MNHEY, CDR2 SVGAGI. The CDR3 consists of 13 residues. The CDR3 is CASRGQGIYGYTF. In DNA form, the CDR3 reads TGTGCCAGCAGGGGACAGGGGATCTATGGCTACACCTTC.

V and J are TRBV2 and TRBJ2-4; maybe TRBD2 (6 bases). Germline loops: CDR1 SNHLY, CDR2 FYNNEI. V lost 2 bases, J lost 6 bases, and 14 bases lay in between. The CDR3 runs 15 residues. The CDR3 protein is CASSEPAGRRNIQYF. The CDR3 DNA sequence: TGTGCCAGCAGTGAACCCGCGGGAAGAAGAAACATTCAGTACTTC. Full variable domain (rest looked up from reference TRBV2 and TRBJ2-4): EPEVTQTPSHQVTQMGQEVILRCVPISNHLYFYWYRQILGQKVEFLVSFYNNEISEKSEIFDDQFSVERPDGSNFTLKIRSTKLEDSAMYFCASSEPAGRRNIQYFGAGTRLSVL.

This sequence joins TRBV19 and TRBJ2-1, with 10 bases matching TRBD2. There are 15 residues in the CDR3. In germline, CDR1 is LNHDA, CDR2 SQIVND (reference sequence). V lost 7 bases, J lost 2 bases, and 5 bases stayed unmatched. The CDR3 region is CASKSSGGPYNEQFF. DNA for the CDR3: TGTGCCAGTAAGTCTAGCGGGGGACCCTACAATGAGCAGTTCTTC.

The CDR3 region is CAISRGQGGDSGELFF. The CDR3 DNA follows: TGTGCCATCTCAAGGGGGCAAGGTGGTGATTCCGGGGAGCTGTTTTTT. The V and J genes are TRBV19 and TRBJ2-2; 7 bases match TRBD1. With V trimmed by 10 bases and J by 6 bases, 17 bases remained unmatched. CDR3 length: 16 residues. Germline lookup yields CDR1 LNHDA and CDR2 SQIVND (reference sequence).

The rearrangement links TRBV23-1 to TRBJ1-2; the D gene is possibly TRBD1 (5 bases). TRBV23-1 is designated an ORF whose function remains uncertain. The CDR3 runs 16 residues. The germline V and J ends were trimmed by 0 bases and 1 base, with 12 bases remaining between them. The chain's CDR3 is CASSQSWGGNNYGYTF. The CDR3, as DNA: TGCGCCAGCAGTCAATCGTGGGGGGGGAATAACTATGGCTACACCTTC.

The chain is built from TRBV13 and TRBJ1-2; unclear D gene. Deletions cut 0 bases from V and 1 base from J, with 9 bases between. The CDR3 sequence is 15 residues long. Germline values: CDR1 PRHDT, CDR2 FYEKMQ (reference sequence). CDR3 sequence reads: CASSLGRANNYGYTF. The CDR3 region has the DNA TGTGCCAGCAGCTTAGGGAGGGCAAATAACTATGGCTACACCTTC.

The rearrangement uses TRBV11-3 and TRBJ1-2; weak D call: TRBD1 (5 bases). Germline assignment: CDR1 SGHNT and CDR2 YENEEA. Deletions cut 9 bases from V and 8 bases from J, with 7 bases between. The CDR3 consists of 9 residues. The CDR3 bases are TGTGCCAGTACAGGCGGCTACACCTTC. It translates to CASTGGYTF.

The chain joins TRBV6-5 to TRBJ1-6, with 7 bases matching TRBD1. This CDR3 has 15 residues. The germline CDR1 and CDR2 sequences are MNHEY and SVGAGI. V was pared by 6 bases and J by 7 bases, with 9 bases of the junction left unmatched. CDR3 DNA: TGTGCCAGCAGCCGAAGGGGGCCGGGAAATTCACCCCTCCACTTT. Encoded protein: CASSRRGPGNSPLHF.

The V and J genes are TRBV6-2 or TRBV6-3 and TRBJ1-2, with 7 bases lining up with TRBD1. Looked up from germline, CDR1 is MNHEY and CDR2 is SVGEGT. V shed 3 bases and J 4 bases; nucleotides not matched to a gene: 5. This CDR3 region has 14 residues. CDR3 region: CASSYPTGFYGYTF. The DNA of the CDR3 is TGTGCCAGCAGTTATCCGACAGGGTTCTATGGCTACACCTTC.

The V call is TRBV5-1, the J call TRBJ2-3; 7 bases match TRBD1. Germline lookup yields CDR1 SGHRS and CDR2 YFSETQ. The V gene end was trimmed by 3 bases and the J gene end by 2 bases; junction bases not matched to a gene: 3. The CDR3 sequence is 14 residues long. As DNA, the CDR3 is TGCGCCAGCAGCTCAGGGGGTTCCACAGATACGCAGTATTTT. Protein product: CASSSGGSTDTQYF. Complete variable domain (other parts from reference TRBV5-1 and TRBJ2-3): KAGVTQTPRYLIKTRGQQVTLSCSPISGHRSVSWYQQTPGQGLQFLFEYFSETQRNKGNFPGRFSGRQFSNSRSEMNVSTLELGDSALYLCASSSGGSTDTQYFGPGTRLTVL.

J is TRBJ2-1 and V is TRBV5-1; TRBD2 aligns across 15 bases. The CDR3 has 20 amino acids. CDR1 is SGHRS, CDR2 YFSETQ, per germline. After removal of 0 bases from V and 0 bases from J, the junction contained 7 bases not matched to a gene. The CDR3: CASSLVGLAGGIASYNEQFF. Written as DNA, the CDR3 is TGCGCCAGCAGCTTGGTCGGACTAGCGGGGGGGATAGCCTCCTACAATGAGCAGTTCTTC.

This chain uses TRBV11-2 with TRBJ2-7, with TRBD2 matching over 7 bases. After removal of 5 bases from V and 4 bases from J, the junction contained 5 bases not matched to a gene. CDR1 and CDR2 (germline): SGHAT, FQNNGV. The CDR3 sequence is 13 residues long. The DNA for the CDR3 is TGTGCCAGCAGCGTGGGACTACTTTACGAGCAGTACTTC. Encoded protein: CASSVGLLYEQYF. The variable domain in full, completed from reference TRBV11-2 and TRBJ2-7, reads EAGVAQSPRYKIIEKRQSVAFWCNPISGHATLYWYQQILGQGPKLLIQFQNNGVVDDSQLPKDRFSAERLKGVDSTLKIQPAKLEDSAVYLCASSVGLLYEQYFGPGTRLTVT.

The genes are TRBV30 and TRBJ1-3; D may be TRBD1 (5 bases). CDR1 GTSNPN and CDR2 SVGIG come from the germline V gene (reference sequence). The ends were cut back, 0 bases at V and 8 bases at J, with 20 bases in the middle. CDR3 length: 16 amino acids. The CDR3 spells CAWSVQAPRRWDTIYF. The CDR3 bases are TGTGCCTGGAGTGTACAGGCTCCCCGGCGTTGGGACACCATATATTTT.

This chain links TRBV6-1 with TRBJ2-7, with a weak D call TRBD2 (6 bases). Trimming cost V 3 bases and J 3 bases, with 9 bases left between them. The germline V gene has CDR1 MNHNS and CDR2 SASEGT. The CDR3 covers 13 residues. The CDR3 region is CASSEWGLYEQYV. The CDR3 DNA sequence: TGTGCCAGCAGTGAGTGGGGACTCTACGAGCAGTACGTC.